Listed below are T cell receptor beta chains from one sample, sequenced in a study of T cell responses to AZD1222 COVID-19 vaccine. Clones were sequenced by immunoSEQ multiplex PCR, and TCRdb holds only the in-frame ones, with some missing. The sample records 100,000 to 150,000 clones, roughly nine tenths being singletons. Sample: peripheral blood, taken on day 0 of AZD1222 vaccination. The receptor set was obtained from an adult in good health. CDR3s include the opening cysteine and the closing phenylalanine or tryptophan. A D gene is named only where the DNA matches it firmly. Size is omitted from some rows. Given values are once, few, many or a class for expanded clones.

TRBJ2-2	NA	TRBV28	TRBD2	TGTGCCAGCAGACGGGGGGGCACCGGGGAGCTGTTTTTT	CASRRGGTGELFF
TRBJ2-5	once	TRBV10-2	NA	TGCGCCAGCAGCCTCGGGGGGCTAGCGGAGACCCAGTACTTC	CASSLGGLAETQYF
TRBJ1-2	NA	TRBV28	NA	TGTGCCAGCAGTTTACGGAACTATGGCTACACCTTC	CASSLRNYGYTF
TRBJ1-1	NA	TRBV28	NA	TGTGCCAGCAGTTTAGATATTTCGGGATGGACAATTAACACTGAAGCTTTCTTT	CASSLDISGWTINTEAFF
TRBJ1-6	few	TRBV2	NA	TGTGCCAGCAGTGAAGCCGGGAGCTCCTATAATTCACCCCTCCACTTT	CASSEAGSSYNSPLHF
TRBJ2-1	NA	TRBV6-1	NA	TGTGCCAGCAGTGAAGGAGGCGGGAAAACGACCGGTTCGCAGTTCTTC	CASSEGGGKTTGSQFF
TRBJ2-5	NA	TRBV7-8	TRBD2	TGTGCCAGCAGCTTAGCGGGAGGGCAAGAGACCCAGTACTTC	CASSLAGGQETQYF
TRBJ2-3	NA	TRBV30	TRBD2	TGTGCCTGGAAGAGCCGAGCGGGGGCGGATACGCAGTATTTT	CAWKSRAGADTQYF
TRBJ1-2	NA	TRBV27	TRBD1	TGTGCCAGCAGTTTCCGAAGACAGGGGGCAGGGGGCTACACCTTC	CASSFRRQGAGGYTF
TRBJ2-7	NA	TRBV7-3	TRBD2	TGTGCCAGCAGCTTAATGGTGGCGGGAGGGTCCCACGAGCAGTACTTC	CASSLMVAGGSHEQYF
TRBJ1-1	few	TRBV5-5	NA	TGTGCCAGCAGCTTGGGGGAGGACTACACTGAAGCTTTCTTT	CASSLGEDYTEAFF
TRBJ1-2	NA	TRBV30	NA	TGTGCCTGGAGTGTACTAAATGGCTACACCTTC	CAWSVLNGYTF
TRBJ1-2	once	TRBV15	NA	TGTGCCACCAGCAGTCCCCTCGGAGCAGACGTCTATGGCTACACCTTC	CATSSPLGADVYGYTF
TRBJ1-3	NA	TRBV2	NA	TGTGCCAGCAGTACCCCAGACGGATCCTCTGGAAACACCATATATTTT	CASSTPDGSSGNTIYF
TRBJ1-2	few	TRBV3-1/TRBV3-2	NA	TGTGCCAGCAGCCAAGCCGCTGACAGACGTGCCTATGGCTACACCTTC	CASSQAADRRAYGYTF
TRBJ1-1	NA	TRBV12-5	NA	TGTGCTAGTGGTTTGGAGACTTATACGAACACTGAAGCTTTCTTT	CASGLETYTNTEAFF
TRBJ2-7	NA	TRBV7-9	TRBD1	TGTGCCAGCAGCTTAGGTACAGGGGGAGGCGAGCAGTACTTC	CASSLGTGGGEQYF
TRBJ2-7	NA	TRBV11-1	NA	TGTGCCAGCAGCTCGGCTATCTCCTACGAGCAGTACTTC	CASSSAISYEQYF
TRBJ2-3	NA	TRBV2	TRBD2	TGTGCCAGCAACCCTAGCGGAATCACAGATACGCAGTATTTT	CASNPSGITDTQYF
TRBJ1-4	NA	TRBV7-9	NA	TGTGCCAGCAGCTCTTCCCAGATTACGGCAGCAACTAATGAAAAACTGTTTTTT	CASSSSQITAATNEKLFF
TRBJ2-3	NA	TRBV7-8	TRBD2	TGTGCCAGCAGCTCACTAGCGGGAGGGCGTGGAGATACGCAGTATTTT	CASSSLAGGRGDTQYF
TRBJ1-5	NA	TRBV6-5	NA	TGTGCCAGCGGGGAAAGACAGCCCCAGCATTTT	CASGERQPQHF
TRBJ1-2	NA	TRBV10-3	NA	TGTGCCATCAGTCCTGATTTAGGGGGGGCGGAAGGCTACACCTTC	CAISPDLGGAEGYTF
TRBJ2-1	NA	TRBV28	NA	TGTGCCAGCAGTCCCCAGGGGAGCTACAATGAGCAGTTCTTC	CASSPQGSYNEQFF
TRBJ1-5	NA	TRBV2	NA	TGTGCCAGCACACAATGGAGCAATCAGCCCCAGCATTTT	CASTQWSNQPQHF
TRBJ1-6	NA	TRBV2	TRBD1	TGTGCCAGCAAATCCGGGACAGGGGGTTCACCCCTCCACTTT	CASKSGTGGSPLHF
TRBJ2-7	few	TRBV6-1	NA	TGTGCCAGCAGTGACGGAGGCAGGGACTCCTACGAGCAGTACTTC	CASSDGGRDSYEQYF
TRBJ2-7	NA	TRBV11-2	TRBD1	TGTGCCAGCAGCTCGGACAGGGGGAACGAGCAGTACTTC	CASSSDRGNEQYF
TRBJ2-1	NA	TRBV6-2/TRBV6-3	NA	TGTGCCAGCAGTTACGGTCTCGCCGGAAACAATGAGCAGTTCTTC	CASSYGLAGNNEQFF
TRBJ2-7	NA	TRBV28	NA	TGTGCCAGCAGTTTGGACGGGCACGAGCAGTACTTC	CASSLDGHEQYF
TRBJ2-7	NA	TRBV28	TRBD2	TGTGCCAGCAGTTTGGGACTAGCGGGAATCGGCGAGCAGTACTTC	CASSLGLAGIGEQYF
TRBJ2-3	NA	TRBV14	NA	TGTGCCAGCAGTAGGACAGAAGATTACACAGATACGCAGTATTTT	CASSRTEDYTDTQYF
TRBJ2-1	few	TRBV6-4	TRBD2	TGTGCCAGCAGTGACTCTTTGACTAGCGTAATGGACTGTAATGAGCAGTTCTTC	CASSDSLTSVMDCNEQFF
TRBJ2-3	NA	TRBV11-2	TRBD2	TGTGCCAGCAGCTTCCCTTCCCAAGCGGGAGTTATGCAGTATTTT	CASSFPSQAGVMQYF
TRBJ1-5	NA	TRBV7-9	NA	TGTGCCAGCAGCTCCGGACTCGACCCTAATAGCAATCAGCCCCAGCATTTT	CASSSGLDPNSNQPQHF
TRBJ2-1	NA	TRBV9	TRBD2	TGTGCCAGCAGCGCCCGCCCACCGGGAGGGTTTAGCAATGAGCAGTTCTTC	CASSARPPGGFSNEQFF
TRBJ2-7	NA	TRBV28	TRBD1	TGTGCCAGCAGTTTTACAGGGGGTCACGAGCAGTACTTC	CASSFTGGHEQYF
TRBJ1-6	NA	TRBV6-5	NA	TGTGCCAGCAGTTATTCGACCGGGAATTCACCCCTCCACTTT	CASSYSTGNSPLHF
TRBJ2-2	NA	TRBV6-1	NA	TGTGCCAGCAGTGAAGCGCACGGCACCGGGGAGCTGTTTTTT	CASSEAHGTGELFF
TRBJ2-2	NA	TRBV24-1	NA	TGTGCCACCAGTGATTTGACGGGGGCCGGGGAGCTGTTTTTT	CATSDLTGAGELFF
TRBJ1-2	NA	TRBV6-5	NA	TGTGCCAGCAGTCGAGGACAGCTACCCTATGGCTACACCTTC	CASSRGQLPYGYTF
TRBJ1-1	NA	TRBV5-5	TRBD1	TGTGCCAGCAGTGTTGACAGGGGCGGAAGGGGTGAAGCTTTCTTT	CASSVDRGGRGEAFF
TRBJ2-2	NA	TRBV27	TRBD2	TGTGCCAGCAGCCCTCTAGCGGGAGATGTCTCCGGGGAGCTGTTTTTT	CASSPLAGDVSGELFF